This T cell receptor beta chain was recorded in a study of OX40 agonist ivuxolimab in advanced cancers. In the study overall: Patients received the agonistic anti-OX40 (CD134) antibody ivuxolimab. Whole-study findings and limits: Also showing low normalized T-cell clonal expansion were some of the nonresponders. Researchers did not determine the expanded peripheral T cells' antigen specificity.

Remarks on this clone: Its antigen is currently unknown.

Autoimmune disease history or systemic immunosuppression excluded patients. Clones were read by immunoSEQ multiplex PCR, and TCRdb kept only the in-frame ones, dropping some. In the table there are tens of thousands of clones, roughly 89% of which are singletons. CDR3 length: 14 amino acids. Germline trimming cut 5 bases from V and 3 bases from J; bases unmatched to any gene: 4. CDR1 and CDR2 from the germline V gene are SGHTA and FQGTGA. The chain has TRBV7-3 and TRBJ2-7; the match to TRBD2 covers 10 bases. Source: CD4+ or CD8+ T cells sorted from blood, taken in a trial of the OX40 agonist ivuxolimab. The receptor was isolated from an adult with an advanced solid tumor such as melanoma, head and neck, liver or kidney cancer. CDR3 sequence reads: CASSPRTSGYEQYF. The CDR3 coding sequence is TGTGCCAGCAGCCCAAGGACTAGCGGCTACGAGCAGTACTTC.